Listed here are 28 T cell receptor beta chains from one sample, sequenced in a study of shared clonotypes between healthy human individuals. The assay was immunoSEQ multiplex PCR, and TCRdb's table has in-frame clones only and misses some. This table holds fewer than 2.5 million clones, approximately 93% found once. Sequencing was performed on naive CD4+ T cells from PBMCs. Subset described: CD45RA+ positively selected. The receptors stem from a man younger than 30 in good health. Some clones in this sample may be carry-over from other donors' samples.

Of note for this clone: Other DNA sequences of this sample code for an identical CDR3. The genes are TRBV5-1 and TRBJ2-7; 12 bases fit TRBD1. CDR3 length equals 14 residues. The germline V gene encodes CDR1 SGHRS and CDR2 YFSETQ. The ends lost 3 bases at V and 4 bases at J; junction bases unmatched: 2. In DNA form, the CDR3 reads TGCGCCAGCAGCTGGGGACAGGGGGCGTACGAGCAGTACTTC. It yields the protein CASSWGQGAYEQYF.

CDR3 sequence: CASSLKGGGSSYEQYF. The CDR3 DNA is TGCGCCAGCAGCCTCAAGGGGGGAGGGAGCTCCTACGAGCAGTACTTC. The chain joins TRBV4-1 to TRBJ2-7, with D possibly being TRBD2 (7 bases). V lost 4 bases to trimming and J lost 0 bases, with 16 bases between them. CDR1 and CDR2 from the germline V gene are MGHRA and YSYEKL. The length of the CDR3 is 16 residues.

This rearrangement joins TRBV30 to TRBJ1-6; D unclear. The V end was cut by 0 bases, the J end by 5 bases, with 5 bases between. The germline V gene has CDR1 GTSNPN and CDR2 SVGIG (reference sequence). The CDR3 has 13 residues. CDR3 sequence (DNA): TGTGCCTGGAGTGTTACAGATAATTCACCCCTCCACTTT. It specifies CAWSVTDNSPLHF.

The chain links TRBV9 to TRBJ2-7, with D perhaps TRBD1 (6 bases). Germline CDR1 is SGDLS and CDR2 is YYNGEE. V was cut by 3 bases and J by 2 bases, with 12 bases left in between. The CDR3 runs to 14 residues. Here the CDR3 reads CASSATGHPYEQYF. In DNA, the CDR3 is TGTGCCAGCAGCGCAACGGGACACCCCTACGAGCAGTACTTC.

The genes are TRBV7-2 and TRBJ2-7; no clear D. V was trimmed by 2 bases and J by 0 bases, leaving 11 bases between them. Germline CDR1 reads SGHTA; CDR2 reads FQGNSA. The CDR3 runs 15 residues. The CDR3 region is CASSLYTGSSYEQYF. The CDR3 DNA follows: TGTGCCAGCAGCTTATACACGGGTAGCTCCTACGAGCAGTACTTC.

The rearrangement links TRBV4-2 to TRBJ1-4; D not resolved. The germline CDR1 and CDR2 sequences are LGHNA and YNFKEQ. The CDR3 length is 15 residues. V lost 0 bases and J 4 bases, leaving 9 bases between the germline ends. The CDR3 DNA reads TGTGCCAGCAGCCAAGAATGGGGAAATAATGAAAAACTGTTTTTT. The encoded protein is CASSQEWGNNEKLFF.

V gene TRBV23-1 combines with J gene TRBJ2-1; 15 bases are a match to TRBD2. TRBV23-1 falls under the ORF class, with uncertain function. V gave up 2 bases and J gave up 5 bases; unmatched junction bases: 16. CDR3 length: 21 residues. In nucleotides, the CDR3 is TGCGCCAGCAGTCAACCGGGCAGGGGACTAGCGGGAGGCCCGTTGGACAATGAGCAGTTCTTC. This sequence encodes CASSQPGRGLAGGPLDNEQFF.

The rearrangement uses TRBV7-9 and TRBJ2-5; 7 bases map to TRBD1. V gave up 7 bases and J gave up 7 bases; unmatched junction bases: 9. From germline, CDR1 is SEHNR and CDR2 FQNEAQ (reference sequence). The CDR3 length is 13 residues. CDR3 region: CASTSFQGVTQYF. The CDR3 coding sequence is TGTGCCAGCACCTCGTTCCAGGGGGTGACCCAGTACTTC.

The rearrangement links TRBV5-4 to TRBJ2-4; either TRBD1 or TRBD2 may fit D (5 bases each). V lost 5 bases to trimming and J lost 13 bases, with 16 bases between them. The CDR3 covers 12 residues. Germline V gives CDR1 SGHNT, CDR2 YYREEE (reference sequence). In DNA, the CDR3 is TGTGCCAGCAGTTTTCAGGGACGTGAGCAGTACTTC. Amino acids: CASSFQGREQYF.

The chain employs TRBV5-8 and TRBJ1-2; D remains ambiguous. CDR1 and CDR2 (germline): SGHTS, YDEGEE. There are 14 residues in the CDR3. Trimming left V 1 base short and J 2 bases short, with 9 bases between. The CDR3 reads CASSLMASNYGYTF. The CDR3 DNA reads TGTGCCAGCAGCTTGATGGCCTCAAACTATGGCTACACCTTC.

The chain combines TRBV7-9 with TRBJ1-3; D is unclear. The CDR3 has 13 residues. Germline CDR1 is SEHNR and CDR2 is FQNEAQ (reference sequence). Trimming removed 5 bases from V and 1 base from J, with 6 bases in between. CDR3 sequence: CASSGVSGNTIYF. DNA of the CDR3: TGTGCCAGCAGCGGGGTGTCTGGAAACACCATATATTTT.

A remark on this clone: At the DNA level, this CDR3 is encoded by other sequences in the same sample as well. V is TRBV4-1 and J is TRBJ2-3; D is uncertain. V dropped 1 base and J dropped 0 bases, with 8 bases sitting between them. Germline V gene lookup returns CDR1 MGHRA and CDR2 YSYEKL. This CDR3 spans 15 amino acids. The CDR3 DNA follows: TGCGCCAGCAGCCAAGTAGGCCCCAGCACAGATACGCAGTATTTT. This gives the protein CASSQVGPSTDTQYF.

This chain links TRBV19 with TRBJ2-1; 9 bases line up with TRBD1. The length of the CDR3 is 16 residues. V dropped 7 bases and J dropped 4; count of bases not matched to a gene: 11. CDR1 and CDR2 from the germline V gene are LNHDA and SQIVND (reference sequence). The CDR3: CASTTKQGASYNEQFF. The CDR3 DNA sequence: TGTGCCAGTACCACAAAACAGGGGGCCTCTTACAATGAGCAGTTCTTC.

The chain is built from TRBV15 and TRBJ2-3; possible D gene TRBD1, 5 bases. Germline assignment: CDR1 LNHNV and CDR2 YYDKDF (reference sequence). This CDR3 region has 12 residues. The V and J ends lost 8 bases and 2 bases respectively, with 8 bases between them. As DNA, the CDR3 is TGTGCCACCGGGGCGTTCACAGATACGCAGTATTTT. It codes for CATGAFTDTQYF.

The gene calls are TRBV7-2 and TRBJ1-2; TRBD1 matches at 9 bases. The trim removed 2 bases at V and 6 bases at J, leaving 10 bases unmatched. This CDR3 has 16 amino acids. Germline V gene lookup returns CDR1 SGHTA and CDR2 FQGNSA. CDR3 region: CASSLSPGQGLDGYTF. The CDR3 region has the DNA TGTGCCAGCAGCTTAAGTCCGGGACAGGGATTGGATGGCTACACCTTC. The whole variable domain, remainder taken from reference TRBV7-2 and TRBJ1-2, is GAGVSQSPSNKVTEKGKDVELRCDPISGHTALYWYRQSLGQGLEFLIYFQGNSAPDKSGLPSDRFSAERTGGSVSTLTIQRTQQEDSAVYLCASSLSPGQGLDGYTFGSGTRLTVV.

This clone occurred once. The chain employs TRBV7-9 and TRBJ2-3, with 11 bases fitting TRBD2. The CDR3 spans 16 residues. Germline trimming cut 6 bases from V and 3 bases from J; bases unmatched to any gene: 8. Germline CDR1 and CDR2: SEHNR and FQNEAQ (reference sequence). CDR3 DNA sequence: TGTGCCAGCAGGTGGGGTTCTAGCGGGAGGACAGATACGCAGTATTTT. Its protein product is CASRWGSSGRTDTQYF. Variable domain in full (rest from reference TRBV7-9 and TRBJ2-3): DTGVSQNPRHKITKRGQNVTFRCDPISEHNRLYWYRQTLGQGPEFLTYFQNEAQLEKSRLLSDRFSAERPKGSFSTLEIQRTEQGDSAMYLCASRWGSSGRTDTQYFGPGTRLTVL.

The chain links TRBV2 to TRBJ1-2; no firm D call. This CDR3 spans 13 amino acids. The V end lost 6 bases, the J end lost 6 bases, and 14 bases lay between the germline ends. Looked up from germline, CDR1 is SNHLY and CDR2 is FYNNEI. The CDR3 here is CASRVKGEDGYTF. CDR3 nucleotides: TGTGCCAGCAGGGTGAAGGGAGAAGATGGCTACACCTTC.

The rearrangement joins TRBV7-2 to TRBJ1-3; D uncertain. Germline CDR1 and CDR2: SGHTA and FQGNSA. The ends were cut back, 4 bases at V and 3 bases at J, with 7 bases in the middle. This CDR3 spans 13 amino acids. CDR3 in amino acids: CASSSEYGNTIYF. CDR3 DNA sequence: TGTGCCAGCAGCTCCGAGTATGGAAACACCATATATTTT.

A note on this clone: The sample has other DNA sequences that encode this CDR3 too. The V gene is TRBV6-5, the J gene TRBJ2-7, with 7 bases aligning to TRBD2. Trimming took 2 bases from V and 2 from J; bases not matched to a gene: 3. This CDR3 comprises 14 residues. The germline CDR1 and CDR2 sequences are MNHEY and SVGAGI. CDR3 DNA: TGTGCCAGCAGTTACGGGAGGGGCGCCTACGAGCAGTACTTC. It yields the protein CASSYGRGAYEQYF.

The chain recombines TRBV7-2 with TRBJ2-5, with TRBD2 identical over 8 bases. The closer fit of TRBJ2-7 to the DNA end suggests the J call may be wrong. CDR3 size: 17 residues. The germline V gene encodes CDR1 SGHTA and CDR2 FQGNSA. The CDR3 loop is CASSLFRMGAGVSEQYF. In nucleotides, the CDR3 is TGTGCCAGCAGCTTATTTCGAATGGGAGCGGGAGTATCCGAGCAGTACTTC.

J is TRBJ2-1 and V is TRBV7-3; D is perhaps TRBD2 (7 bases). The V gene lost 1 base and the J gene lost 6 bases, with 13 bases spanning the gap. The CDR3 contains 15 residues. Germline V CDR1 and CDR2: SGHTA, FQGTGA. CDR3 region: CASSLKGEGSNEQFF. CDR3 sequence (DNA): TGTGCCAGCAGCTTAAAGGGGGAGGGCAGCAATGAGCAGTTCTTC.

The chain links TRBV11-2 to TRBJ2-7, with TRBD1 matching 9 bases. This CDR3 has 15 residues. The V gene end was trimmed by 6 bases and the J gene end by 4 bases; junction bases not matched to a gene: 10. Looked up from germline, CDR1 is SGHAT and CDR2 is FQNNGV. In nucleotides, the CDR3 is TGTGCCAGCAGGGAGGGGAGGGGACAGGGTTACGAGCAGTACTTC. Translation gives CASREGRGQGYEQYF.

The V gene is TRBV28, the J gene TRBJ1-4, with unresolved D. The germline V gene encodes CDR1 MDHEN and CDR2 SYDVKM. V gave up 10 bases and J gave up 0 bases, with 9 bases separating them. The CDR3 is 13 residues long. DNA of the CDR3: TGTGCCACCACACCAGCAACTAATGAAAAACTGTTTTTT. Its translation: CATTPATNEKLFF.

The V gene is TRBV28, the J gene TRBJ2-1, with 11 bases identical to TRBD2. The CDR3 length is 18 residues. Germline values: CDR1 MDHEN, CDR2 SYDVKM. V was pared by 6 bases and J by 4 bases, with 14 bases of the junction left unmatched. The CDR3 nucleotides read TGTGCCAGCAGACTAAACCACCCCGGGACTAGCGGATACAATGAGCAGTTCTTC. This gives the protein CASRLNHPGTSGYNEQFF.

The chain links TRBV27 to TRBJ2-7; 7 bases are a match to TRBD1. The V and J ends lost 10 bases and 0 bases, in that order; junction bases with no gene match: 9. Germline lookup yields CDR1 MNHEY and CDR2 SMNVEV (reference sequence). This CDR3 contains 14 residues. CDR3 region: CATRIQGVSYEQYF. CDR3 in DNA: TGTGCCACCCGCATTCAGGGGGTCTCCTACGAGCAGTACTTC.

The chain uses TRBV7-2 and TRBJ2-1; TRBD2 aligns across 12 bases. Per the germline V gene, CDR1 is SGHTA and CDR2 is FQGNSA. With 6 bases clipped from V and 5 bases from J, the junction kept 5 bases outside the gene matches. The CDR3 has 15 amino acids. Here the CDR3 reads CASRSGLAGNNEQFF. The DNA for the CDR3 is TGTGCCAGCAGAAGTGGACTAGCGGGAAACAATGAGCAGTTCTTC.

The chain recombines TRBV5-1 with TRBJ2-3, with 7 positions matching TRBD2. Germline CDR1 and CDR2: SGHRS and YFSETQ. The V and J ends lost 5 bases and 2 bases, in that order; junction bases with no gene match: 8. The CDR3 covers 15 residues. CDR3 amino acids: CASSLASGDTDTQYF. The CDR3 nucleotides are TGCGCCAGCAGTCTCGCTAGCGGTGACACAGATACGCAGTATTTT.

This clone was observed a single time. V is TRBV5-1 and J is TRBJ2-7, with 8 bases aligning to TRBD2. The CDR3 consists of 14 residues. CDR1 SGHRS and CDR2 YFSETQ come from the germline V gene. Unmatched junction bases numbered 5, after V lost 4 bases and J lost 2 bases. In DNA, the CDR3 is TGCGCCAGCAGCCCGAGCGGGGGAACCTACGAGCAGTACTTC. Its translation is CASSPSGGTYEQYF.